This T cell receptor beta chain was retrieved from a study of siplizumab effects on memory and regulatory T cells. Generated by immunoSEQ multiplex PCR, the TCRdb table keeps only in-frame clones and is missing some. The sample lists some 100,000 clones; 94% were seen once. The J segment lost 7 bases and the V segment lost 0 bases, leaving 5 bases of the junction unmatched. CDR1 SGHNT and CDR2 YYREEE come from the germline V gene (reference sequence). The CDR3 is 15 residues long. Study conclusions and caveats: The alloresponse seemed to draw substantially on naive T cells, which appeared more diverse than memory cells. It was never confirmed that proliferating Tregs from siplizumab cultures were suppressive.

Comment on this clone: Antigen specificity is unknown.

Sequencing was done on a sample of Tregs sorted from blood. The receptor's source is a human donor in good health. The gene calls are TRBV5-4 and TRBJ2-1; TRBD1 aligns across 9 bases. For the CDR3, the DNA is TGTGCCAGCAGCTTGGGACAGGGGGTCCAGAATGAGCAGTTCTTC. Residues: CASSLGQGVQNEQFF.